These T cell receptor beta chains were read from a single sample in a study of T cell changes during pregnancy in multiple sclerosis. The method was immunoSEQ multiplex PCR; TCRdb's version includes in-frame clones alone and lacks a portion of them. The sample yields about 67,000 clones, approximately 91% seen once. Sequenced here: peripheral blood, sampled in the first trimester of pregnancy. These receptors were collected from a female donor with multiple sclerosis, enrolled in a pregnancy study. Both conserved end residues are part of each CDR3. A D gene is named only where the DNA matches it firmly. Some rows have no size entry. The others give once, few or many, or a class for an expanded clone.

D gene: -
J gene: TRBJ2-3
V gene: TRBV2
clone size: -
CDR3 protein: CASSEVGGLGTDTQYF
CDR3 DNA: TGTGCCAGCAGTGAGGTGGGAGGACTCGGCACAGATACGCAGTATTTT

D gene: TRBD2
J gene: TRBJ2-3
V gene: TRBV7-3
clone size: -
CDR3 protein: CASSFSGRPGDTQYF
CDR3 DNA: TGTGCCAGCAGCTTTAGCGGGAGGCCGGGGGATACGCAGTATTTT

D gene: -
J gene: TRBJ1-2
V gene: TRBV11-1
clone size: -
CDR3 protein: CASSPAVNYGYTF
CDR3 DNA: TGTGCCAGCAGCCCCGCAGTTAACTATGGCTACACCTTC

D gene: -
J gene: TRBJ2-5
V gene: TRBV5-4
clone size: -
CDR3 protein: CASSIIGAVQQTQYF
CDR3 DNA: TGTGCCAGCAGCATTATAGGTGCGGTTCAACAGACCCAGTACTTC

D gene: TRBD1
J gene: TRBJ2-7
V gene: TRBV7-9
clone size: -
CDR3 protein: CASSFGTGKVHEQYF
CDR3 DNA: TGTGCCAGCAGCTTTGGGACAGGGAAGGTCCACGAGCAGTACTTC

D gene: TRBD2
J gene: TRBJ2-3
V gene: TRBV2
clone size: -
CDR3 protein: CASRYGGLARDTQYF
CDR3 DNA: TGTGCCAGCCGCTACGGTGGACTAGCGAGAGATACGCAGTATTTT

D gene: TRBD1
J gene: TRBJ2-5
V gene: TRBV9
clone size: -
CDR3 protein: CATSRGQGAHETQYF
CDR3 DNA: TGTGCCACTTCGAGGGGACAGGGGGCTCATGAGACCCAGTACTTC

D gene: -
J gene: TRBJ2-1
V gene: TRBV2
clone size: -
CDR3 protein: CASTIDYSYNEQFF
CDR3 DNA: TGTGCCAGTACGATAGACTACTCCTACAATGAGCAGTTCTTC

D gene: -
J gene: TRBJ2-5
V gene: TRBV2
clone size: -
CDR3 protein: CASSERQGTTQYF
CDR3 DNA: TGTGCCAGCAGTGAAAGGCAGGGGACGACCCAGTACTTC

D gene: TRBD1
J gene: TRBJ1-2
V gene: TRBV28
clone size: -
CDR3 protein: CASTPWTGDNYGYTF
CDR3 DNA: TGTGCCAGCACCCCTTGGACAGGGGACAACTATGGCTACACCTTC

D gene: -
J gene: TRBJ1-2
V gene: TRBV5-4
clone size: -
CDR3 protein: CASSLPGRANYGYTF
CDR3 DNA: TGTGCCAGCAGCTTGCCAGGGAGGGCTAACTATGGCTACACCTTC

D gene: -
J gene: TRBJ1-2
V gene: TRBV28
clone size: -
CDR3 protein: CASSSRGLWAGANYGYTF
CDR3 DNA: TGTGCCAGCAGTTCGCGCGGGTTATGGGCAGGAGCTAACTATGGCTACACCTTC

D gene: TRBD1
J gene: TRBJ1-2
V gene: TRBV7-9
clone size: -
CDR3 protein: CASSPGTGPYGYTF
CDR3 DNA: TGTGCCAGCAGCCCGGGGACAGGGCCCTATGGCTACACCTTC

D gene: TRBD2
J gene: TRBJ2-5
V gene: TRBV30
clone size: -
CDR3 protein: CAWGGPLSGSGETQYF
CDR3 DNA: TGTGCCTGGGGTGGACCTCTTAGCGGGAGCGGGGAGACCCAGTACTTC

D gene: -
J gene: TRBJ1-5
V gene: TRBV7-9
clone size: -
CDR3 protein: CASSLGAGRQPQHF
CDR3 DNA: TGTGCCAGCAGCTTAGGGGCAGGGAGGCAGCCCCAGCATTTT

D gene: -
J gene: TRBJ1-2
V gene: TRBV18
clone size: -
CDR3 protein: CASSPRGSDGYTF
CDR3 DNA: TGTGCCAGCTCACCAAGAGGGTCGGATGGCTACACCTTC

D gene: -
J gene: TRBJ1-2
V gene: TRBV27
clone size: -
CDR3 protein: CASSLTSGDGYTF
CDR3 DNA: TGTGCCAGCAGTTTAACGTCAGGGGATGGCTACACCTTC

D gene: TRBD1
J gene: TRBJ1-1
V gene: TRBV20-1
clone size: -
CDR3 protein: CSPRQGVQAFF
CDR3 DNA: TGCAGTCCCAGACAGGGGGTCCAAGCTTTCTTT

D gene: TRBD1
J gene: TRBJ1-2
V gene: TRBV6-7
clone size: -
CDR3 protein: CASSPAPEGQGFYGYTF
CDR3 DNA: TGTGCCAGCAGCCCAGCGCCTGAGGGACAGGGTTTCTATGGCTACACCTTC

D gene: -
J gene: TRBJ2-3
V gene: TRBV5-4
clone size: -
CDR3 protein: CASSSAADTQYF
CDR3 DNA: TGTGCCAGCAGCTCAGCGGCAGATACGCAGTATTTT

D gene: TRBD1
J gene: TRBJ2-7
V gene: TRBV6-6
clone size: -
CDR3 protein: CASSYGGQVSGQYF
CDR3 DNA: TGTGCCAGCAGTTACGGGGGACAGGTATCTGGACAGTACTTC

D gene: TRBD2
J gene: TRBJ2-3
V gene: TRBV7-8
clone size: -
CDR3 protein: CASTPPRDYDTDTQYF
CDR3 DNA: TGTGCCAGCACCCCCCCACGGGACTATGACACAGATACGCAGTATTTT

D gene: TRBD1
J gene: TRBJ2-5
V gene: TRBV11-2
clone size: -
CDR3 protein: CASRSQGARVTQYF
CDR3 DNA: TGTGCCAGCAGGTCTCAGGGGGCGAGGGTGACCCAGTACTTC

D gene: TRBD2
J gene: TRBJ2-1
V gene: TRBV9
clone size: once
CDR3 protein: CASSARLFGLAGTYNEQFF
CDR3 DNA: TGTGCCAGCAGCGCCCGACTTTTCGGACTAGCGGGGACATACAATGAGCAGTTCTTC

D gene: -
J gene: TRBJ1-5
V gene: TRBV28
clone size: -
CDR3 protein: CASRLPTGVGQPQHF
CDR3 DNA: TGTGCCAGCAGACTTCCTACAGGAGTGGGTCAGCCCCAGCATTTT

D gene: -
J gene: TRBJ2-7
V gene: TRBV10-2
clone size: -
CDR3 protein: CASRSTGEDEQYF
CDR3 DNA: TGCGCCAGCAGGTCCACAGGGGAGGACGAGCAGTACTTC

D gene: TRBD2
J gene: TRBJ2-3
V gene: TRBV5-4
clone size: -
CDR3 protein: CASSLARLAGAGTDTQYF
CDR3 DNA: TGTGCCAGCAGCTTGGCCCGACTAGCGGGAGCTGGCACAGATACGCAGTATTTT

D gene: -
J gene: TRBJ1-5
V gene: TRBV28
clone size: -
CDR3 protein: CASRGKRIRNQPQHF
CDR3 DNA: TGTGCCAGCAGGGGCAAAAGGATACGCAATCAGCCCCAGCATTTT